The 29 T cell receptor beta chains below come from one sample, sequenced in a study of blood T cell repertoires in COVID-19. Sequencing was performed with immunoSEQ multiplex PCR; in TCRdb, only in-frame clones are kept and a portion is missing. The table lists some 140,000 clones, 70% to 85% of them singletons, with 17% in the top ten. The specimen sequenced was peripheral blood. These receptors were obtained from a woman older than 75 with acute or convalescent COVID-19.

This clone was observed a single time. The CDR3 spells CASSYSNRGPDTEAFF. Written as DNA, the CDR3 is TGTGCCAGCAGTTACTCAAACAGGGGGCCGGACACTGAAGCTTTCTTT. This rearrangement joins TRBV6-2 or TRBV6-3 to TRBJ1-1, with TRBD1 matching 9 bases. The CDR3 has 16 amino acids. V shed 0 bases and J 3 bases; nucleotides not matched to a gene: 5. Germline CDR1 and CDR2: MNHEY and SVGEGT.

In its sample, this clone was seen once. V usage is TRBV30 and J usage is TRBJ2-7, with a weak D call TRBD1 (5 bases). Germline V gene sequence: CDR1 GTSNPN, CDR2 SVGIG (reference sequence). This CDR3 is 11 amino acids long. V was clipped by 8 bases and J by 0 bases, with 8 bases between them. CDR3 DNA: TGTGCCCAGGGAAGCTCCTACGAGCAGTACTTC. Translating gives CAQGSSYEQYF.

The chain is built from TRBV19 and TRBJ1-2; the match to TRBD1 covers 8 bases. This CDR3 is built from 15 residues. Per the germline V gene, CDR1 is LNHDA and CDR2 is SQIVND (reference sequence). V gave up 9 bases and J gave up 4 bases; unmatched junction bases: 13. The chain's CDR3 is CASDDRGRSAYGYTF. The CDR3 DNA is TGTGCCAGCGACGACAGGGGTCGCTCCGCCTATGGCTACACCTTC.

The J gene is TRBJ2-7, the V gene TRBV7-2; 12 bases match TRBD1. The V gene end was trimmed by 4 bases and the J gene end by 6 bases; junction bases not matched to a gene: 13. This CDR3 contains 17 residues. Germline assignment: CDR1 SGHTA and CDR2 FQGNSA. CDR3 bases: TGTGCCAGCAGCTACGCCCGAACCGGGACAGGGGGCTTCGAGCAGTACTTC. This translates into CASSYARTGTGGFEQYF.

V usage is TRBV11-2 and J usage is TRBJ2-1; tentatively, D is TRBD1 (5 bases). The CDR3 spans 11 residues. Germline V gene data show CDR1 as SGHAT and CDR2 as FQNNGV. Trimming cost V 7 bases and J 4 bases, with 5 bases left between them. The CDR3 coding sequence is TGTGCCAGCAAGGGGTACAATGAGCAGTTCTTC. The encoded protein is CASKGYNEQFF.

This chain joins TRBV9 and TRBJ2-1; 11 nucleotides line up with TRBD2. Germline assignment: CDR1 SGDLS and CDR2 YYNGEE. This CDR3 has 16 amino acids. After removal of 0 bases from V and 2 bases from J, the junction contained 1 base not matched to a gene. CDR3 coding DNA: TGTGCCAGCAGCGTAGTTAGCGGGAGGGCCTACAATGAGCAGTTCTTC. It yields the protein CASSVVSGRAYNEQFF.

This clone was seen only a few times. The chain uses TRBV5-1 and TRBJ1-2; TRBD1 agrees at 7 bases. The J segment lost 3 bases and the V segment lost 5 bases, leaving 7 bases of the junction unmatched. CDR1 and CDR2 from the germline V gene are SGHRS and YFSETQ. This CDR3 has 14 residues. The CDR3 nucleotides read TGCGCCAGCAGTTCTGCCGGGACAGACTATGGCTACACCTTC. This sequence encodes CASSSAGTDYGYTF.

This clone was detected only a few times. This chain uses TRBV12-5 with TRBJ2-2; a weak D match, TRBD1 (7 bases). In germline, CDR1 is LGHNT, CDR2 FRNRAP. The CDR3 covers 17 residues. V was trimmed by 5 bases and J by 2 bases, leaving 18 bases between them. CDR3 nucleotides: TGTGCTAGTGGTCCCGCTCCGGGGGACAGTAACACCGGGGAGCTGTTTTTT. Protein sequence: CASGPAPGDSNTGELFF.

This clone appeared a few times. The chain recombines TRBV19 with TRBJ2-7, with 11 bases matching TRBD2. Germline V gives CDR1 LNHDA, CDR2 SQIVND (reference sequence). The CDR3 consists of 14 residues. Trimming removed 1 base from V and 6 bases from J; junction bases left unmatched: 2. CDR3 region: CASSIGLAGREQYF. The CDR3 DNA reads TGTGCCAGTAGTATAGGACTAGCGGGGCGCGAGCAGTACTTC.

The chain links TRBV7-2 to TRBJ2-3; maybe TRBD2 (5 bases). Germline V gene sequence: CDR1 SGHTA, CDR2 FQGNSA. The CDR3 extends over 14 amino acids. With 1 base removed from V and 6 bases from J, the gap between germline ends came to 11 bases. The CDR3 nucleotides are TGTGCCAGCAGCTTAGGGCCTAGCTCCGATACGCAGTATTTT. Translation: CASSLGPSSDTQYF.

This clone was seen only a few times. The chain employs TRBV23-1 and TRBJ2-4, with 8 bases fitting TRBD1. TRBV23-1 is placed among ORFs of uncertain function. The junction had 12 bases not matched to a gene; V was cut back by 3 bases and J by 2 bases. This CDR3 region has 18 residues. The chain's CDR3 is CASSQPAGGAGTKNIQYF. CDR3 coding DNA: TGCGCCAGCAGTCAGCCCGCAGGGGGCGCGGGGACCAAAAACATTCAGTACTTC.

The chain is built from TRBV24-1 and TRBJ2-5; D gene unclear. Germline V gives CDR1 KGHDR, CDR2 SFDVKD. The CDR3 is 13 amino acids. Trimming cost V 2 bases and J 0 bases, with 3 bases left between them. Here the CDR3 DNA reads TGTGCCACCAGTGATTCGTACCAAGAGACCCAGTACTTC. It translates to CATSDSYQETQYF.

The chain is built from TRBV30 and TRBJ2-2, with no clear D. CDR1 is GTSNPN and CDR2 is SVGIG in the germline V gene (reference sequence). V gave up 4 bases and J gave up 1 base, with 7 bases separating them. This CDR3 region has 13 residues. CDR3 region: CAWTLLNTGELFF. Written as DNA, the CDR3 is TGTGCCTGGACTCTCTTGAACACCGGGGAGCTGTTTTTT.

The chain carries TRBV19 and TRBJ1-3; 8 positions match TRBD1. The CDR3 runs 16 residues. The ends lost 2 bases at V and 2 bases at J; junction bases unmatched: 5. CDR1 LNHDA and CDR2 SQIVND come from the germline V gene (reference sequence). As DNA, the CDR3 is TGTGCCAGTAGTATACGGACAGGGCGGGCTGGAAACACCATATATTTT. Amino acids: CASSIRTGRAGNTIYF.

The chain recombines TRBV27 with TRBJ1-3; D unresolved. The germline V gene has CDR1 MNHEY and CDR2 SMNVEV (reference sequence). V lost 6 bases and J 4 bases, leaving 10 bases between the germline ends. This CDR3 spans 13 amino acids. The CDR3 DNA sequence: TGTGCCAGCAGCCGAGGGAGAGGAAACACCATATATTTT. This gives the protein CASSRGRGNTIYF.

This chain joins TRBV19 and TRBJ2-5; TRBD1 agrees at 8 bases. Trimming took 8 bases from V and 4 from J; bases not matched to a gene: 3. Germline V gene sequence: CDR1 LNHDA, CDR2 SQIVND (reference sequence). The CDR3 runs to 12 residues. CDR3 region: CASQDRGETQYF. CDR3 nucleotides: TGTGCCAGTCAAGACAGGGGAGAGACCCAGTACTTC.

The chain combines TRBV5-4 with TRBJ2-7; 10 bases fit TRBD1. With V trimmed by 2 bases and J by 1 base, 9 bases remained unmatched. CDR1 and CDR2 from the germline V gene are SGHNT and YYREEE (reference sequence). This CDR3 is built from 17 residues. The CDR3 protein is CASSFTGTGVLSYEQYF. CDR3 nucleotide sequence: TGTGCCAGCAGCTTTACCGGGACAGGGGTGCTTTCCTACGAGCAGTACTTC. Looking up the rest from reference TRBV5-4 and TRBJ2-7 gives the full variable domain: ETGVTQSPTHLIKTRGQQVTLRCSSQSGHNTVSWYQQALGQGPQFIFQYYREEENGRGNFPPRFSGLQFPNYSSELNVNALELDDSALYLCASSFTGTGVLSYEQYFGPGTRLTVT.

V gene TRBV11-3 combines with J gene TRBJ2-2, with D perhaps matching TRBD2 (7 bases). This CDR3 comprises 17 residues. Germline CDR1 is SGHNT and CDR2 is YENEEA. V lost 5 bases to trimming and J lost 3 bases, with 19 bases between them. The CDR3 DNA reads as TGTGCCAGCAGCCCGGGGGGCCCTCTGCGGGACACCGGGGAGCTGTTTTTT. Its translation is CASSPGGPLRDTGELFF.

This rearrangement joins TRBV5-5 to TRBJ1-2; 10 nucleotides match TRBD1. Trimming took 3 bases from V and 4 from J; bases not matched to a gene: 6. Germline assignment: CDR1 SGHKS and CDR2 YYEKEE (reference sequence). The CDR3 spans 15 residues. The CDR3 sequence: CASSSQTGGGYGYTF. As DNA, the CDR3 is TGTGCCAGCAGCTCACAGACAGGGGGCGGCTATGGCTACACCTTC.

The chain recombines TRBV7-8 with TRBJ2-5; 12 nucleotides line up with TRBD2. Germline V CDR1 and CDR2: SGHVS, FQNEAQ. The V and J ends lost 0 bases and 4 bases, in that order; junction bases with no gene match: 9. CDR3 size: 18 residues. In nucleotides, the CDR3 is TGTGCCAGCAGCTTAGCCCCTAGACTAGCGGGAGAACGAGAGACCCAGTACTTC. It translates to CASSLAPRLAGERETQYF. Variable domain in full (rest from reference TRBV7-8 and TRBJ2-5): GAGVSQSPRYKVAKRGQDVALRCDPISGHVSLFWYQQALGQGPEFLTYFQNEAQLDKSGLPSDRFFAERPEGSVSTLKIQRTQQEDSAVYLCASSLAPRLAGERETQYFGPGTRLLVL.

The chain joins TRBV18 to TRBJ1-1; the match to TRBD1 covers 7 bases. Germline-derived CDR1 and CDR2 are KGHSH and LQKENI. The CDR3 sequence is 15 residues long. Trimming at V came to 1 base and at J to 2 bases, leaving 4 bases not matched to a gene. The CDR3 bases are TGTGCCAGCTCACCACGACAGGGAGGTAACACTGAAGCTTTCTTT. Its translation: CASSPRQGGNTEAFF.

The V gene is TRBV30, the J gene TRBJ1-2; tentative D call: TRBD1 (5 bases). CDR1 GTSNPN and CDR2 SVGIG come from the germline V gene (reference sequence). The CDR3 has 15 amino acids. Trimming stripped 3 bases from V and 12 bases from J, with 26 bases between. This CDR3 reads CAWRNKRNFREGNTF. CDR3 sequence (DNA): TGTGCCTGGAGGAATAAACGAAATTTCAGGGAAGGTAACACCTTC.

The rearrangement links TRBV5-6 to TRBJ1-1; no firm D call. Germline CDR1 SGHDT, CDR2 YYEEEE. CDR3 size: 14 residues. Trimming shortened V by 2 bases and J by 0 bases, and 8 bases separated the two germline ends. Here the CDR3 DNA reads TGTGCCAGCAGCTTATTTACATTGAACACTGAAGCTTTCTTT. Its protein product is CASSLFTLNTEAFF.

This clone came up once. The CDR3 spells CASSQDLASYGYTF. The CDR3 nucleotides read TGTGCCAGCAGCCAAGATTTGGCATCCTATGGCTACACCTTC. The chain recombines TRBV4-2 with TRBJ1-2; D unresolved. V was trimmed by 0 bases and J by 4 bases, leaving 9 bases between them. Germline V gene sequence: CDR1 LGHNA, CDR2 YNFKEQ. The CDR3 contains 14 residues.

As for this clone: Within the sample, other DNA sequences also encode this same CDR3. CDR3 region: CAWSRGNTIYF. CDR3 DNA sequence: TGTGCCTGGAGCAGGGGAAACACCATATATTTT. The rearrangement uses TRBV30 and TRBJ1-3; D unresolved. Germline V CDR1 and CDR2: GTSNPN, SVGIG (reference sequence). The CDR3 has 11 residues. Trimming left V 3 bases short and J 4 bases short, with 4 bases between.

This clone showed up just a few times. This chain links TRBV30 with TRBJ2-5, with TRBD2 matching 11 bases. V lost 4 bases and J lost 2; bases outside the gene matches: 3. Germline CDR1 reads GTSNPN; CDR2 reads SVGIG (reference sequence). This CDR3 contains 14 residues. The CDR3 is CAWNRLAGQETQYF. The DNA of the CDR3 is TGTGCCTGGAACCGACTAGCGGGACAAGAGACCCAGTACTTC. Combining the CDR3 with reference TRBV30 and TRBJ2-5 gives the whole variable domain SQTIHQWPATLVQPVGSPLSLECTVEGTSNPNLYWYRQAAGRGLQLLFYSVGIGQISSEVPQNLSASRPQDRQFILSSKKLLLSDSGFYLCAWNRLAGQETQYFGPGTRLLVL.

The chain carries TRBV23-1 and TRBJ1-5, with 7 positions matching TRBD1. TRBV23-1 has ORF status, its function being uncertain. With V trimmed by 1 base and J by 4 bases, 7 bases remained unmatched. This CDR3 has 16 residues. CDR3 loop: CASSQWTGGTNQPQHF. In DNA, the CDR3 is TGCGCCAGCAGTCAATGGACAGGTGGCACAAATCAGCCCCAGCATTTT.

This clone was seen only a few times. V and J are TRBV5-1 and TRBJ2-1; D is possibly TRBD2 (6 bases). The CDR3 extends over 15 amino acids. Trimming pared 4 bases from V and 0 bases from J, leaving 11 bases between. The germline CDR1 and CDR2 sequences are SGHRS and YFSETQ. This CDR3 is CASSADGSSYNEQFF. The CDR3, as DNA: TGCGCCAGCAGCGCCGACGGGAGCTCCTACAATGAGCAGTTCTTC.

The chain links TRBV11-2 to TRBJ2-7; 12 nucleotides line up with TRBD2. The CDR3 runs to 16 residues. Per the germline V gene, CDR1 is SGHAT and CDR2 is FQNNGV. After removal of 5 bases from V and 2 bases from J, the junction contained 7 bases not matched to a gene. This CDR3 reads CASSVRLAGDAYEQYF. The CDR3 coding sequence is TGTGCCAGCAGCGTAAGACTAGCGGGGGACGCCTACGAGCAGTACTTC.